This is a list of T cell receptor beta chains from one sample in a study of blood T cell repertoires in COVID-19. Profiled with immunoSEQ multiplex PCR; TCRdb holds only in-frame clones, not every one. The table lists under 300,000 clones, 75% to 90% of them singletons. The sequenced sample consisted of peripheral blood. Receptors were obtained from a woman between 40 and 55 years old who had recovered from COVID-19. Each CDR3 is given with its conserved first and last residue. The order of the fields is clone size, D gene, V gene, J gene, CDR3 DNA, CDR3 protein. D genes are given only for firm matches. Only part of the rows carry a size: once, few, many, or a class if the clone is expanded.

size: NA; D: TRBD1; V: TRBV27; J: TRBJ1-4; DNA: TGTGCCAGCAGTCTCCGACAGGGAAATGAAAAACTGTTTTTT; CDR3: CASSLRQGNEKLFF
size: NA; D: NA; V: TRBV3-1/TRBV3-2; J: TRBJ1-2; DNA: TGTGCCAGCAGCCAAGGTCTTGAGACAGGCCGTGGCTACACCTTC; CDR3: CASSQGLETGRGYTF
size: NA; D: TRBD2; V: TRBV3-1/TRBV3-2; J: TRBJ2-5; DNA: TGTGCCAGCAGCCCTCGGGGGGGAATCCAAGAGACCCAGTACTTC; CDR3: CASSPRGGIQETQYF
size: NA; D: TRBD1; V: TRBV9; J: TRBJ2-3; DNA: TGTGCCAGCAGCGTTGGGACAGGGCGCACAGATACGCAGTATTTT; CDR3: CASSVGTGRTDTQYF
size: NA; D: TRBD1; V: TRBV7-9; J: TRBJ2-5; DNA: TGTGCCAGCAGCTTAGGGGCCGGGACAGGGGGAGAGACCCAGTACTTC; CDR3: CASSLGAGTGGETQYF
size: NA; D: NA; V: TRBV21-1; J: TRBJ2-1; DNA: TGTGCCAGCAGCAAAGCGCTAGCGGGAGGGCCCAAGAGCTCCTACAATGAGCAGTTCTTC; CDR3: CASSKALAGGPKSSYNEQFF
size: NA; D: NA; V: TRBV27; J: TRBJ1-5; DNA: TGTGCCAGCAGTTTGCGGGGAGATGAAAGCAATCAGCCCCAGCATTTT; CDR3: CASSLRGDESNQPQHF
size: NA; D: NA; V: TRBV6-1; J: TRBJ1-2; DNA: TGTGCCAGCAGTAACCCCAGGACAGCCTATGGCTACACCTTC; CDR3: CASSNPRTAYGYTF
size: NA; D: NA; V: TRBV29-1; J: TRBJ2-2; DNA: TGCAGCGCTGCCGACAGAAACACCGGGGAGCTGTTTTTT; CDR3: CSAADRNTGELFF
size: NA; D: TRBD1; V: TRBV3-1/TRBV3-2; J: TRBJ2-5; DNA: TGTGCCAGCAGCCAAGGTCCAGGGGGCTACGAGACCCAGTACTTC; CDR3: CASSQGPGGYETQYF
size: once; D: NA; V: TRBV10-3; J: TRBJ1-1; DNA: TGTGCCATCAGGGCGACAGACAAGGAAACTGAAGCTTTCTTT; CDR3: CAIRATDKETEAFF
size: NA; D: TRBD1; V: TRBV5-4; J: TRBJ2-1; DNA: TGTGCCAGCAGCGCGACAGGGGATGAGCAGTTCTTC; CDR3: CASSATGDEQFF
size: once; D: NA; V: TRBV24-1; J: TRBJ2-5; DNA: TGTGCCACCAGTGATGCTCAGGGATTGGAGACCCAGTACTTC; CDR3: CATSDAQGLETQYF
size: NA; D: NA; V: TRBV2; J: TRBJ2-2; DNA: TGTGCCAGCGCCCGAGAGGCGGGGGCGATGGGCGGGGAGCTGTTTTTT; CDR3: CASAREAGAMGGELFF
size: NA; D: NA; V: TRBV5-1; J: TRBJ1-4; DNA: TGCGCCAGCAGCCTAGACCGCTCCCGGGGGTCTAATGAAAAACTGTTTTTT; CDR3: CASSLDRSRGSNEKLFF
size: NA; D: NA; V: TRBV29-1; J: TRBJ2-1; DNA: TGCAGCGTTGAAGACCCGAAACAGGGAGGGTACAATGAGCAGTTCTTC; CDR3: CSVEDPKQGGYNEQFF
size: NA; D: NA; V: TRBV7-9; J: TRBJ1-2; DNA: TGTGCCAGCAGCTTTCAGGGGAGCTATGGCTACACCTTC; CDR3: CASSFQGSYGYTF
size: NA; D: NA; V: TRBV5-1; J: TRBJ1-2; DNA: TGCGCCAGCACCACACCCGGGACACCGGAAGGCTACACCTTC; CDR3: CASTTPGTPEGYTF
size: NA; D: NA; V: TRBV27; J: TRBJ2-3; DNA: TGTGCCAGCAGTCCAATCACCGGGACTTCCACCGAGGATACGCAGTATTTT; CDR3: CASSPITGTSTEDTQYF
size: NA; D: NA; V: TRBV5-5; J: TRBJ1-5; DNA: TGTGCCAGCAGCCGAGTGATCGGGGGTCAGCCCCAGCATTTT; CDR3: CASSRVIGGQPQHF
size: once; D: NA; V: TRBV30; J: TRBJ2-6; DNA: TGTGCCTGGTCTCCAGGGACTGGGGCCAACGTCCTGACTTTC; CDR3: CAWSPGTGANVLTF
size: NA; D: NA; V: TRBV10-3; J: TRBJ2-1; DNA: TGTGCCATCAGTGAGAGGGAAGGAGGAGGGGAGCAGTTCTTC; CDR3: CAISEREGGGEQFF
size: NA; D: NA; V: TRBV11-2; J: TRBJ2-5; DNA: TGTGCCAGCAGACCCGAGGTCGAGACCCAGTACTTC; CDR3: CASRPEVETQYF
size: NA; D: NA; V: TRBV5-5; J: TRBJ1-1; DNA: TGTGCCAGCAGCTTAAGGACTGTTACTGAAGCTTTCTTT; CDR3: CASSLRTVTEAFF
size: NA; D: NA; V: TRBV5-6; J: TRBJ1-6; DNA: TGTGCCAGCAGCTTGGTCGGTTCACCCCTCCACTTT; CDR3: CASSLVGSPLHF
size: NA; D: NA; V: TRBV12-3/TRBV12-4; J: TRBJ2-7; DNA: TGTGCCAGCAGTTTATGGGGAGGAGAGCAGTACTTC; CDR3: CASSLWGGEQYF
size: NA; D: TRBD1; V: TRBV3-1/TRBV3-2; J: TRBJ2-1; DNA: TGTGCCAGCAGCCAAGATGGGACAGGGGCGTTCTACAATGAGCAGTTCTTC; CDR3: CASSQDGTGAFYNEQFF
size: NA; D: NA; V: TRBV10-3; J: TRBJ1-2; DNA: TGTGCCATCAGTGAATCCGACTATGGCTACACCTTC; CDR3: CAISESDYGYTF
size: once; D: NA; V: TRBV7-2; J: TRBJ2-2; DNA: TGTGCCAGCAGCGAGACGACTCCCGGGGAGCTGTTTTTT; CDR3: CASSETTPGELFF
size: NA; D: NA; V: TRBV27; J: TRBJ1-2; DNA: TGTGCCAGCAGTGAGGGAATGAGCTACACCTTC; CDR3: CASSEGMSYTF
size: NA; D: TRBD1; V: TRBV24-1; J: TRBJ1-2; DNA: TGTGCCACCAGTGAGGGGGCGGGACAGCTCTATGGCTACACCTTC; CDR3: CATSEGAGQLYGYTF
size: NA; D: TRBD2; V: TRBV7-9; J: TRBJ2-1; DNA: TGTGCCAGCAGCTTAATCCCCGGTCTAGCGGCTAACAATGAGCAGTTCTTC; CDR3: CASSLIPGLAANNEQFF
size: NA; D: TRBD2; V: TRBV7-9; J: TRBJ2-5; DNA: TGTGCCAGCAGCTTAGCTAGCGGGAGGGCCGGGGAGACCCAGTACTTC; CDR3: CASSLASGRAGETQYF
size: NA; D: NA; V: TRBV3-1/TRBV3-2; J: TRBJ1-2; DNA: TGTGCCAGCAGCCAAGATGATACAAGGGGGTTCATCTATGGCTACACCTTC; CDR3: CASSQDDTRGFIYGYTF
size: NA; D: NA; V: TRBV7-6; J: TRBJ1-1; DNA: TGTGCCAGCAGCCAAAAATCTCCGGGGTCCACTGAAGCTTTCTTT; CDR3: CASSQKSPGSTEAFF
size: NA; D: NA; V: TRBV30; J: TRBJ1-3; DNA: TGTGCCTGGAGTCCGGACAGCTCTGGAAACACCATATATTTT; CDR3: CAWSPDSSGNTIYF
size: NA; D: NA; V: TRBV5-1; J: TRBJ2-1; DNA: TGCGCCAGCAGCTTGGACGCGGACTCATCCTACAATGAGCAGTTCTTC; CDR3: CASSLDADSSYNEQFF
size: NA; D: TRBD2; V: TRBV3-1/TRBV3-2; J: TRBJ2-2; DNA: TGTGCCAGCAGCCAAGATCGGGGGGTGACGGCCGGGGAGCTGTTTTTT; CDR3: CASSQDRGVTAGELFF